These 18 T cell receptor beta chains share one sample of origin, sequenced in a study of cytotoxic CD8 clonotypes in ibrutinib-treated CLL (dated by TCRdb to the early 2020s). The library was prepared using the immunoSEQ multiplex PCR assay. The clones in this table, taken by TCRdb from immuneACCESS, are in-frame only. Not every clone is retained; where verified, under half of the shortfall comes from an unresolved V gene, and the cause of the rest is unknown. The sample table shows more than 200,000 clones, and 70% are seen once. Of the sample, just over 15% is held by the ten largest clones. What this sample's time point label stands for: 24 months on ibrutinib. Here the sequenced sample was PBMCs, taken after 24 months of ibrutinib treatment. These receptor sequences come from a human donor with chronic lymphocytic leukemia.

The genes are TRBV5-1 and TRBJ1-4; 7 nucleotides align to TRBD1. This CDR3 contains 15 residues. Germline-derived CDR1 and CDR2 are SGHRS and YFSETQ. Trimming at V came to 0 bases and at J to 3 bases, leaving 2 bases not matched to a gene. The chain's CDR3 is CASSLETGSNEKLFF. CDR3 in DNA: TGCGCCAGCAGCTTGGAGACAGGGTCTAATGAAAAACTGTTTTTT.

J is TRBJ1-4 and V is TRBV29-1; D ambiguous. Germline loops: CDR1 SQVTM, CDR2 ANQGSEA. V lost 7 bases to trimming and J lost 2 bases, with 11 bases between them. The CDR3 runs to 13 residues. The DNA of the CDR3 is TGCAGCGCCGCTTTGGGGACTAATGAAAAACTGTTTTTT. Translating gives CSAALGTNEKLFF.

The CDR3 reads CASSFKSGVRYEQYF. Here the CDR3 DNA reads TGTGCCAGCAGTTTTAAGTCAGGGGTCCGCTACGAGCAGTACTTC. V usage is TRBV27 and J usage is TRBJ2-7; D might be TRBD1 (6 bases). CDR1 is MNHEY and CDR2 is SMNVEV in the germline V gene (reference sequence). V dropped 3 bases and J dropped 3 bases, with 15 bases sitting between them. CDR3 length equals 15 residues.

This clone was seen only a few times. The gene calls are TRBV6-5 and TRBJ2-7; D remains ambiguous. Trimming took off 2 bases at V and 6 bases at J, with 5 bases between the two ends. This CDR3 is built from 11 residues. CDR1 and CDR2 from the germline V gene are MNHEY and SVGAGI. This chain's CDR3 is CASSYGPEQYF. The CDR3 region has the DNA TGTGCCAGCAGTTACGGACCCGAGCAGTACTTC.

The gene calls are TRBV9 and TRBJ2-2; D gene ambiguous. Germline values: CDR1 SGDLS, CDR2 YYNGEE. CDR3 length equals 15 residues. Trimming cost V 4 bases and J 7 bases, with 17 bases left between them. The CDR3 here is CASSPSLGKGGELFF. The DNA of the CDR3 is TGTGCCAGCAGCCCGAGTCTAGGCAAAGGCGGGGAGCTGTTTTTT.

The CDR3 DNA sequence: TGTGCCAGCTCGGCAGGACCGCAGTACTTC. Encoded protein: CASSAGPQYF. The V call is TRBV28, the J call TRBJ2-7; no clear D. This CDR3 has 10 residues. The V and J ends lost 8 bases and 9 bases respectively, with 11 bases between them. Looked up from germline, CDR1 is MDHEN and CDR2 is SYDVKM.

J is TRBJ2-1 and V is TRBV2; D might be TRBD1 or TRBD2, each matching 6 bases. Germline CDR1 SNHLY, CDR2 FYNNEI. Trimming removed 10 bases at V and 0 bases at J, with 13 bases between. The CDR3 is 14 amino acids. In DNA, the CDR3 is TGTGCCATCCGGAGGGGGAGCTCCTACAATGAGCAGTTCTTC. This gives the protein CAIRRGSSYNEQFF.

The chain uses TRBV19 and TRBJ1-4; TRBD1 is a possible D gene (6 bases). The V end lost 9 bases, the J end lost 11 bases, and 16 bases lay between the germline ends. The CDR3 length is 12 residues. The germline V gene encodes CDR1 LNHDA and CDR2 SQIVND (reference sequence). CDR3 in DNA: TGTGCCAGCCAAGGGGGGTCGGGGAAACTGTTTTTT. This translates into CASQGGSGKLFF. Supplemented by reference TRBV19 and TRBJ1-4, the full variable domain reads DGGITQSPKYLFRKEGQNVTLSCEQNLNHDAMYWYRQDPGQGLRLIYYSQIVNDFQKGDIAEGYSVSREKKESFPLTVTSAQKNPTAFYLCASQGGSGKLFFGSGTQLSVL.

V usage is TRBV5-1 and J usage is TRBJ2-3, with TRBD2 as a possible D gene (5 bases). V was shortened by 4 bases and J by 4 bases, with 10 bases between the two germline ends. The CDR3 has 13 residues. CDR1 SGHRS and CDR2 YFSETQ come from the germline V gene. The CDR3 nucleotides read TGCGCCAGCAGCCCGGGAAAGGCAGATACGCAGTATTTT. It codes for CASSPGKADTQYF.

J is TRBJ2-5 and V is TRBV29-1, with TRBD1 as a possible D gene (6 bases). The CDR3 spans 15 residues. CDR1 and CDR2 (germline): SQVTM, ANQGSEA. Trimming took off 7 bases at V and 3 bases at J, with 21 bases between the two ends. The CDR3 loop is CSAALTTGPEETQYF. The DNA of the CDR3 is TGCAGCGCCGCATTAACGACAGGCCCCGAAGAGACCCAGTACTTC. Looking up the rest from reference TRBV29-1 and TRBJ2-5 gives the full variable domain: SAVISQKPSRDICQRGTSLTIQCQVDSQVTMMFWYRQQPGQSLTLIATANQGSEATYESGFVIDKFPISRPNLTFSTLTVSNMSPEDSSIYLCSAALTTGPEETQYFGPGTRLLVL.

This clone was detected only once. Other DNA sequences in the sample encode the same CDR3. The chain couples TRBV7-2 to TRBJ2-7; D call uncertain. V was shortened by 0 bases and J by 4 bases, with 4 bases between the two germline ends. There are 12 residues in the CDR3. CDR1 and CDR2 (germline): SGHTA, FQGNSA. The CDR3 loop reads CASSLAEYEQYF. The CDR3 DNA is TGTGCCAGCAGCTTAGCTGAATACGAGCAGTACTTC.

The table lists this clone with a count of one. The chain couples TRBV19 to TRBJ2-3; no clear D gene. V lost 1 base, J lost 3 bases, and 8 bases lay in between. The CDR3 consists of 14 residues. The germline V gene encodes CDR1 LNHDA and CDR2 SQIVND (reference sequence). The CDR3 sequence: CASSIAVGTDTQYF. The CDR3 nucleotides read TGTGCCAGTAGTATAGCTGTGGGGACAGATACGCAGTATTTT.

The chain uses TRBV19 and TRBJ1-1; D possibly corresponds to TRBD1 (6 bases). In germline, CDR1 is LNHDA, CDR2 SQIVND (reference sequence). This CDR3 comprises 15 residues. V shed 3 bases and J shed 2 bases, with 13 bases lying between them. CDR3 coding DNA: TGTGCCAGTAGTATCCTAGGACAGAGAAACACTGAAGCTTTCTTT. Translated: CASSILGQRNTEAFF.

In this sample, this clone turned up once. The chain is built from TRBV7-9 and TRBJ2-1; a weak D match, TRBD1 (5 bases). The CDR3 length is 13 residues. The germline gives CDR1 SEHNR, CDR2 FQNEAQ (reference sequence). Trimming shortened V by 4 bases and J by 14 bases, and 18 bases separated the two germline ends. The CDR3: CASSSKLGPIEFF. Written as DNA, the CDR3 is TGTGCCAGCAGCTCGAAACTGGGGCCGATTGAGTTCTTC. Based on the CDR3 plus reference TRBV7-9 and TRBJ2-1, the full variable domain is DTGVSQNPRHKITKRGQNVTFRCDPISEHNRLYWYRQTLGQGPEFLTYFQNEAQLEKSRLLSDRFSAERPKGSFSTLEIQRTEQGDSAMYLCASSSKLGPIEFFGPGTRLTVL.

The chain uses TRBV7-2 and TRBJ1-3, with D unclear. Germline V gene lookup returns CDR1 SGHTA and CDR2 FQGNSA. This CDR3 spans 13 amino acids. V was shortened by 5 bases and J by 2 bases, with 7 bases between the two germline ends. CDR3 region: CASSAMAGNTIYF. The CDR3 DNA reads as TGTGCCAGCAGCGCGATGGCTGGAAACACCATATATTTT.

The CDR3 loop is CASSLSRGSTDTQYF. The CDR3 DNA follows: TGTGCCAGCAGTTTATCCAGGGGGTCCACAGATACGCAGTATTTT. The V call is TRBV27, the J call TRBJ2-3; 7 positions match TRBD1. Germline-derived CDR1 and CDR2 are MNHEY and SMNVEV (reference sequence). Trimming took 0 bases from V and 2 from J; bases not matched to a gene: 2. The CDR3 spans 15 residues.

The gene calls are TRBV7-9 and TRBJ1-1; the D gene is possibly TRBD1 (5 bases). The CDR3 spans 15 residues. With 5 bases removed from V and 5 bases from J, the gap between germline ends came to 18 bases. Per the germline V gene, CDR1 is SEHNR and CDR2 is FQNEAQ (reference sequence). CDR3 in DNA: TGTGCCAGCAGCCCAGTGGGGGGTAAAGAAACTGAAGCTTTCTTT. Translating gives CASSPVGGKETEAFF.

This rearrangement joins TRBV27 to TRBJ2-7; 8 nucleotides line up with TRBD2. CDR1 and CDR2 (germline): MNHEY, SMNVEV (reference sequence). The length of the CDR3 is 16 residues. Trimming cost V 8 bases and J 4 bases; bases outside gene matches: 16. CDR3 sequence (DNA): TGTGCCAGCCCCCCCTGGGGAGCGGGAGATAGATACGAGCAGTACTTC. Residues: CASPPWGAGDRYEQYF.